The clone carrying this T cell receptor (beta chain) has only a few counts. The data are from a study of blood T cells in healthy people across ages. It was with a sample-barcoded 5' primer and a J-beta primer mix that a second PCR of roughly 7 to 12 cycles was run. TCRdb reprocessed the 5' RACE reads via MiXCR and lists one record per CDR3 protein. In the table there are 700,000 to 900,000 distinct CDR3 sequences, roughly 24% of which are singletons. Researchers collected 9 to 10 milliliters of peripheral blood from every single donor. This same sample was also part of a study on T cells of mothers and their children.

This TCR derives from a boy aged 5 to 17 in good health. The material sequenced was blood.

This CDR3 is CASSLQQGTGELFF. The CDR3 DNA reads TGTGCCAGCAGCTTACAACAGGGCACCGGGGAGCTGTTTTTT. The chain has TRBV7-2 and TRBJ2-2, with TRBD1 as a possible D gene (6 bases). The CDR3 runs 14 residues. Germline values: CDR1 SGHTA, CDR2 FQGNSA. Trimming stripped 2 bases from V and 4 bases from J, with 8 bases between. The whole variable domain, remainder taken from reference TRBV7-2 and TRBJ2-2, is GAGVSQSPSNKVTEKGKDVELRCDPISGHTALYWYRQSLGQGLEFLIYFQGNSAPDKSGLPSDRFSAERTGGSVSTLTIQRTQQEDSAVYLCASSLQQGTGELFFGEGSRLTVL.